This is a list of T cell receptor beta chains from one sample in a study of T cells in Graves' hyperthyroidism and ophthalmopathy. TCRdb called the multiplex PCR reads again in MiXCR, with one record for every CDR3 protein. The sample consists of around 490,000 distinct CDR3 sequences, around 20% of them appearing once. The specimen was blood. These receptors all stem from a man aged 40-50 years with Graves' ophthalmopathy. Each CDR3 is given with its conserved first and last residue. D genes are given only for firm matches.

d_call | j_call | v_call | cdr3_aa
TRBD1 | TRBJ1-2 | TRBV28 | CASAGQGLRFDYTF
. | TRBJ1-1 | TRBV5-5 | CASSSSPAANTEAFF
. | TRBJ2-5 | TRBV2 | CASSQIRETQYF
TRBD1 | TRBJ1-2 | TRBV5-1 | CASSLGTGIEGYTF
TRBD1 | TRBJ1-3 | TRBV18 | CASSPDRGGNTIYF
. | TRBJ1-5 | TRBV18 | CASSPQASNQPQHF
TRBD1 | TRBJ1-2 | TRBV29-1 | CSVGVGQGLNYGYTF
TRBD1 | TRBJ1-5 | TRBV7-3 | CASSSSGGGEQPQHF
TRBD2 | TRBJ2-3 | TRBV19 | CASSRLGTSGRLRTDTQYF
. | TRBJ2-5 | TRBV2 | CASSEAGLTEYQETQYF
. | TRBJ2-5 | TRBV2 | CASSVTQETQYF
. | TRBJ2-7 | TRBV12-3/TRBV12-4 | CASTFTGNYEQYF
TRBD2 | TRBJ2-2 | TRBV28 | CASSPTPLAGNTGELFF
. | TRBJ2-5 | TRBV5-1 | CASSVDRETQYF
. | TRBJ2-7 | TRBV20-1 | CSASEGNEQYF
TRBD1 | TRBJ2-7 | TRBV18 | CASSQGTGGEQYF
. | TRBJ2-1 | TRBV10-3 | CAISESGSYNEQFF
. | TRBJ2-7 | TRBV7-2 | CASSSSGGLPYEQYF
. | TRBJ1-2 | TRBV19 | CASSSRGSYGYTF
. | TRBJ2-7 | TRBV5-5 | CASSWDVTYEQYF
TRBD1 | TRBJ1-2 | TRBV15 | CATSPGFTGDVYGYTF
. | TRBJ2-3 | TRBV10-1 | CASSDGGSSDTQYF
. | TRBJ2-5 | TRBV28 | CASRSGGEETQYF
TRBD2 | TRBJ2-1 | TRBV4-3 | CASSQGGLADNEQFF
TRBD2 | TRBJ2-1 | TRBV28 | CASPPSGLAGNEQFF
. | TRBJ1-1 | TRBV4-1 | CASSQGDKGGEAFF
TRBD2 | TRBJ2-1 | TRBV28 | CASSLGTSFEQFF
. | TRBJ2-1 | TRBV12-3/TRBV12-4 | CASRSQGSYNEQFF
. | TRBJ2-3 | TRBV7-9 | CASSLTIGGDTQYF
TRBD2 | TRBJ2-7 | TRBV4-1 | CASSQELAADKQYF
. | TRBJ1-1 | TRBV2 | CASSVLAGRGTEAFF
. | TRBJ2-7 | TRBV27 | CASSFNGNGVYEQYF